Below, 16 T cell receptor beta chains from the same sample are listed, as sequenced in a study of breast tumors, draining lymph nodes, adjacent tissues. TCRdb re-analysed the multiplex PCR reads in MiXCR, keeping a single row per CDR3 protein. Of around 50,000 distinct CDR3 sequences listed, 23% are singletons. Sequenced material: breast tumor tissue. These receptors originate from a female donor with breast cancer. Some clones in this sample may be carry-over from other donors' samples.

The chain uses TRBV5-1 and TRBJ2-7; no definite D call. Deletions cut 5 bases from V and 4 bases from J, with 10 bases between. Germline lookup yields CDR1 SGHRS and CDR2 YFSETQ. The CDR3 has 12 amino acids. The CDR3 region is CASRVDGYEQYF. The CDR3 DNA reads TGCGCCAGCAGGGTGGACGGATACGAGCAGTACTTC.

CDR3 residues: CAISGVVSAGDEQFF. Written as DNA, the CDR3 is TGTGCCATTTCCGGGGTGGTCTCCGCGGGGGATGAGCAGTTCTTC. The chain links TRBV19 to TRBJ2-1, with TRBD2 identical over 7 bases. Trimming cost V 10 bases and J 8 bases; bases outside gene matches: 17. Germline V gene data show CDR1 as LNHDA and CDR2 as SQIVND (reference sequence). This CDR3 region has 15 residues.

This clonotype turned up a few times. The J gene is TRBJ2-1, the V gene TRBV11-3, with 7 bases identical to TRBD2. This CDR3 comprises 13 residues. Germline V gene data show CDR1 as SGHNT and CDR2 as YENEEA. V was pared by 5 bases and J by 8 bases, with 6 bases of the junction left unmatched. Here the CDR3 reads CASSVTSMDEQFF. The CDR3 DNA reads TGTGCCAGCAGCGTGACTAGCATGGATGAGCAGTTCTTC.

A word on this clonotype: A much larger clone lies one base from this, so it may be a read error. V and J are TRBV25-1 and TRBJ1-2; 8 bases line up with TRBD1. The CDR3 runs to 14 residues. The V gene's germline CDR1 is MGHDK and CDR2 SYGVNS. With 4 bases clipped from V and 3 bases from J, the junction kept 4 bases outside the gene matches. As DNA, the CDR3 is TGTGCCAGCAGTGGGGACAGGAAAGACTATGGCTACACCTTC. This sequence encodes CASSGDRKDYGYTF.

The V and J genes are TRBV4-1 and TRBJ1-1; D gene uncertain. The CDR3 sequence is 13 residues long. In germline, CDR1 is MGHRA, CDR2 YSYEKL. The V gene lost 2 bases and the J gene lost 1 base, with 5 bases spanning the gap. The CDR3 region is CASSQLRNTEAFF. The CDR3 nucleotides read TGCGCCAGCAGCCAACTAAGGAACACTGAAGCTTTCTTT.

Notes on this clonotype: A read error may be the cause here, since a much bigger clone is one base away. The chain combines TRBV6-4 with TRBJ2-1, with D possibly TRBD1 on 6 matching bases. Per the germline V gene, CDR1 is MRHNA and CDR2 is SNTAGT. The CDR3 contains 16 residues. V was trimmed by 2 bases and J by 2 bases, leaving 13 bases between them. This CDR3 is CASSDGWGPPYNEQFF. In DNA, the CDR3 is TGTGCCAGCAGTGACGGGTGGGGGCCACCCTACAATGAGCAGTTCTTC.

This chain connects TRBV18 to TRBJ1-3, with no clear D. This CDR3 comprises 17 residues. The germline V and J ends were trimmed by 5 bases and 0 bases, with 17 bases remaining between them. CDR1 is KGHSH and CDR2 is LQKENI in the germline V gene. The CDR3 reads CASSARSAILSGNTIYF. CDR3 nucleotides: TGTGCCAGCTCAGCGAGATCTGCAATCCTCTCTGGAAACACCATATATTTT.

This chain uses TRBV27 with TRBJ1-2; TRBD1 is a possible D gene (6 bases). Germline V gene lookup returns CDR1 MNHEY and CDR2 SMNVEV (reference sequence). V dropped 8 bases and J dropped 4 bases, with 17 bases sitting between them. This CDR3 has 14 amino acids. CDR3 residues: CASCSGQGLYGYTF. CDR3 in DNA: TGTGCCAGCTGTTCAGGCCAGGGGCTCTATGGCTACACCTTC.

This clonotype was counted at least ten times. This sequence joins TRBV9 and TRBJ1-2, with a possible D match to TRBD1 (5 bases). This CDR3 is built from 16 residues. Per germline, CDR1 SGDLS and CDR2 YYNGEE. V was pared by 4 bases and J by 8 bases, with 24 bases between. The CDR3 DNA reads TGTGCCAGCAGCCCCCGACAGAGCCCGGGTGGAATAGGCTACACCTTC. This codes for CASSPRQSPGGIGYTF.

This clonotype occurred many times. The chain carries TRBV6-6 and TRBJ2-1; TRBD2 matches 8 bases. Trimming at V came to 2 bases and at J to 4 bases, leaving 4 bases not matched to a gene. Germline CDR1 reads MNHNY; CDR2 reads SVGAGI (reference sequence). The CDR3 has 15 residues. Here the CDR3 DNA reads TGTGCCAGCAGTTACCTGCGGGGGGTATACAATGAGCAGTTCTTC. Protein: CASSYLRGVYNEQFF.

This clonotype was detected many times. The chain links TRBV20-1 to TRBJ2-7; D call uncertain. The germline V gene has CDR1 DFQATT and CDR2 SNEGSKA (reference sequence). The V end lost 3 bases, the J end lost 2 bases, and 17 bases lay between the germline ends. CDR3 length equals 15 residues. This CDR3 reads CSARALGFGTYEQYF. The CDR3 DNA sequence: TGCAGTGCTAGGGCCCTGGGGTTTGGGACCTACGAGCAGTACTTC.

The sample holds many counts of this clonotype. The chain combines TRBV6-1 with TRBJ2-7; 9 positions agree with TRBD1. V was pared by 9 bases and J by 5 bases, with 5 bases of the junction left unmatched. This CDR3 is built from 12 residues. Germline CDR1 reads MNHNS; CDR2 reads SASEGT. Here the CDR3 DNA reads TGTGCCAGTGGGGACAGGGACCACGAGCAGTACTTC. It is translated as CASGDRDHEQYF.

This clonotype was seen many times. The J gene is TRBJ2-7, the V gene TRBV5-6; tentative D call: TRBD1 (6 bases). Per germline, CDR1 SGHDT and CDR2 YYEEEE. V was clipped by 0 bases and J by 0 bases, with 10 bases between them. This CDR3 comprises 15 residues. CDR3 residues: CASSLAGVGSYEQYF. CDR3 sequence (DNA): TGTGCCAGCAGCTTGGCAGGGGTGGGCTCCTACGAGCAGTACTTC.

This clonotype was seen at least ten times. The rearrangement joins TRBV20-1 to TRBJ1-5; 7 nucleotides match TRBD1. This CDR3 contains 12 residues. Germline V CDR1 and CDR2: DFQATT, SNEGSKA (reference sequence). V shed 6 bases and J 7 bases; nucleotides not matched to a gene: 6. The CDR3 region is CSARQGGQPQHF. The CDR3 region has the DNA TGCAGTGCGAGACAGGGAGGACAGCCCCAGCATTTT.

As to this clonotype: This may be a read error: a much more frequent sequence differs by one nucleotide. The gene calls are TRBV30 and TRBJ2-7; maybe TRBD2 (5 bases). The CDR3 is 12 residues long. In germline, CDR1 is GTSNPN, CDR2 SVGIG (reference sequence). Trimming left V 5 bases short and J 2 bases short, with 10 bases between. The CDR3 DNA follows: TGTGCCTGGGACGAGGGAACCTACGAGCAGTACTTC. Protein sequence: CAWDEGTYEQYF.

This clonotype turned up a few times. CDR3 in amino acids: CASSLPGSQPQHF. The DNA for the CDR3 is TGTGCCAGCAGTTTGCCAGGGTCCCAGCCCCAGCATTTT. V and J are TRBV28 and TRBJ1-5; a possible D gene is TRBD1 (5 bases). Deletions cut 3 bases from V and 7 bases from J, with 10 bases between. CDR1 and CDR2 from the germline V gene are MDHEN and SYDVKM. CDR3 size: 13 residues. Supplemented by reference TRBV28 and TRBJ1-5, the full variable domain reads DVKVTQSSRYLVKRTGEKVFLECVQDMDHENMFWYRQDPGLGLRLIYFSYDVKMKEKGDIPEGYSVSREKKERFSLILESASTNQTSMYLCASSLPGSQPQHFGDGTRLSIL.